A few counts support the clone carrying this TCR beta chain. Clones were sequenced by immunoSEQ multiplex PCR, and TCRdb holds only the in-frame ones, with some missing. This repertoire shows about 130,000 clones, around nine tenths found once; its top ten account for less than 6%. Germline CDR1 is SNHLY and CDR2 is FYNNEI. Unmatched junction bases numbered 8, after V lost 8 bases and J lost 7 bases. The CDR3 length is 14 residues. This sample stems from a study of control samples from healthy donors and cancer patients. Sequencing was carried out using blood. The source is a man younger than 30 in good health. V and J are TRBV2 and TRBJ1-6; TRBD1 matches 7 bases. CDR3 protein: CASHLQGKNSPLHF. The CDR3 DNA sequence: TGTGCCAGCCACTTACAGGGGAAGAATTCACCCCTCCACTTT. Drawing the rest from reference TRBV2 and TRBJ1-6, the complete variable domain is EPEVTQTPSHQVTQMGQEVILRCVPISNHLYFYWYRQILGQKVEFLVSFYNNEISEKSEIFDDQFSVERPDGSNFTLKIRSTKLEDSAMYFCASHLQGKNSPLHFGNGTRLTVT.